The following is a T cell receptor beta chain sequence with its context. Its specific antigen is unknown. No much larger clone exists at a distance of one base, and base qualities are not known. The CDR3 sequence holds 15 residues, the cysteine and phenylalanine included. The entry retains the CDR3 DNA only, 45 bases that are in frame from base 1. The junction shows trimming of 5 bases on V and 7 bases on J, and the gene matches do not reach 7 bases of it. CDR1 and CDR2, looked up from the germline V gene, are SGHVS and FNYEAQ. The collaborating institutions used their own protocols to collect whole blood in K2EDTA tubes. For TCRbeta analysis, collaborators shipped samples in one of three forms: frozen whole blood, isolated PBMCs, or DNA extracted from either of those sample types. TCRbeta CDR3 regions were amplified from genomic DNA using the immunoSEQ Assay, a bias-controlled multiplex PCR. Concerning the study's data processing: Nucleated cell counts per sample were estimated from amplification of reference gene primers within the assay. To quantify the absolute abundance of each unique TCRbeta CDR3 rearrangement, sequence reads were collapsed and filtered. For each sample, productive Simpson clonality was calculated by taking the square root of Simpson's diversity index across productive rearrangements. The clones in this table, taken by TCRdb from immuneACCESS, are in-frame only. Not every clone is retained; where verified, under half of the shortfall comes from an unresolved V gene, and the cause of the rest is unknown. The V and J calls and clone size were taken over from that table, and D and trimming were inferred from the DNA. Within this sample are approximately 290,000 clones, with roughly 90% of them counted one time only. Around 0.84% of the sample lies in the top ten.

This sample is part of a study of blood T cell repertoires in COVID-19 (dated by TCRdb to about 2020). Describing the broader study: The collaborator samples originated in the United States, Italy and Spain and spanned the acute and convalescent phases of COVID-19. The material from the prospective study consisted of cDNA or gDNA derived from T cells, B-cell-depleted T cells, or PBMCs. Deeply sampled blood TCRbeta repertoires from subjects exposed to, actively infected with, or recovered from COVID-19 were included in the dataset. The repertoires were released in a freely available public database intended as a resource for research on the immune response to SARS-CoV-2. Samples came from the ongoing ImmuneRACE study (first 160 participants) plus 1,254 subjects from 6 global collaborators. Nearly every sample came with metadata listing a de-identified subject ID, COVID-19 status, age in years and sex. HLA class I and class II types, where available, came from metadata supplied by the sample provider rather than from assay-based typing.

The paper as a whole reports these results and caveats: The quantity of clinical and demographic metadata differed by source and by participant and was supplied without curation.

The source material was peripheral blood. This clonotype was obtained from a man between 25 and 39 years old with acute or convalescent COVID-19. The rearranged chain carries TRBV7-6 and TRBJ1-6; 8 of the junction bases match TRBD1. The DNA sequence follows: TGTGCCAGCAGCGCAGGACAGGGTTTGAATTCACCCCTCCACTTT. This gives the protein CASSAGQGLNSPLHF.